A single sample is the source of the 23 T cell receptor beta chains below, sequenced in a study of monozygotic twins with inflammatory bowel disease. No DNA is given; TCRdb re-called the 5' RACE reads and lists each CDR3 protein once. In total, the table holds about 85,000 distinct CDR3 sequences. Material for sequencing was blood. These receptor sequences come from a human donor with ulcerative colitis or Crohn's disease, or a healthy co-twin of an affected twin (not recorded which).

V and J are TRBV7-2 and TRBJ2-3. CDR1 and CDR2 from the germline V gene are SGHTA and FQGNSA. The CDR3 has 12 amino acids. This CDR3 reads CASSPQEITQYF.

The gene calls are TRBV5-1 and TRBJ2-3; checking the TCRdb D call of TRBD2 is not possible without DNA. This CDR3 region has 14 residues. Germline-derived CDR1 and CDR2 are SGHRS and YFSETQ. This CDR3 is CASRGAGSPDTQYF.

The CDR3: CASSQVPGQVDQPQHF. The V gene is TRBV4-1, the J gene TRBJ1-5; the TCRdb call, TRBD1, lacks DNA for checking. Germline lookup yields CDR1 MGHRA and CDR2 YSYEKL. CDR3 size: 16 residues.

The CDR3 sequence is CASSPGWGGETQYF. The genes are TRBV5-1 and TRBJ2-5; the D call of TRBD1 rests on TCRdb alone, since no DNA is present to check it. The CDR3 extends over 14 amino acids. The germline V gene encodes CDR1 SGHRS and CDR2 YFSETQ.

The chain is built from TRBV6-5 and TRBJ2-1; TCRdb names TRBD1, which stays unverified in the absence of DNA. The CDR3 has 12 residues. The germline V gene encodes CDR1 MNHEY and CDR2 SVGAGI. The CDR3 spells CASSLDRVVQFF.

The genes are TRBV2 and TRBJ1-2; TCRdb gives TRBD1 as the D gene, but with no DNA this cannot be confirmed. The germline CDR1 and CDR2 sequences are SNHLY and FYNNEI. This CDR3 has 15 residues. CDR3 region: CASMRGDAGTAGYTF.

The chain carries TRBV5-1 and TRBJ2-5; there is no DNA to check the TCRdb D call of TRBD1. CDR1 is SGHRS and CDR2 is YFSETQ in the germline V gene. This CDR3 has 16 amino acids. Here the CDR3 reads CASSWTGGESAETQYF.

This chain links TRBV7-3 with TRBJ2-2; TCRdb picks TRBD2, but there is no DNA to check that call. The CDR3 is 17 amino acids. Germline assignment: CDR1 SGHTA and CDR2 FQGTGA. CDR3 in amino acids: CASSLTAGGISTGELFF.

The chain uses TRBV18 and TRBJ2-7. Germline values: CDR1 KGHSH, CDR2 LQKENI. The CDR3 totals 14 residues. The CDR3 protein is CASSRQGATNEQYF.

The chain combines TRBV19 with TRBJ1-1. Germline V gives CDR1 LNHDA, CDR2 SQIVND (reference sequence). The CDR3 spans 13 residues. The CDR3 reads CASSIGANTEAFF.

J is TRBJ2-7 and V is TRBV3-1. CDR1 and CDR2 from the germline V gene are LGHDT and YNNKEL (reference sequence). There are 13 residues in the CDR3. The CDR3: CASSQLGYIEQYF.

This chain links TRBV20-1 with TRBJ2-5; TCRdb lists TRBD1, though no DNA is available to test this call. This CDR3 is 13 amino acids long. Germline loops: CDR1 DFQATT, CDR2 SNEGSKA (reference sequence). The CDR3 protein is CSARPDRGETQYF.

The CDR3 loop reads CASSAGQGGNGYTF. The chain uses TRBV6-1 and TRBJ1-2; TCRdb's assignment of TRBD1 cannot be checked, as there is no DNA. Germline-derived CDR1 and CDR2 are MNHNS and SASEGT. The CDR3 sequence is 14 residues long.

The rearrangement joins TRBV12-3 or TRBV12-4 to TRBJ1-2; TCRdb outputs TRBD1, but without DNA this stays unchecked. The CDR3 sequence is 13 residues long. CDR3: CASSQAGPYGYTF.

This chain joins TRBV19 and TRBJ1-1. The V gene's germline CDR1 is LNHDA and CDR2 SQIVND (reference sequence). This CDR3 has 14 residues. CDR3: CASSMSGPQAEAFF.

The rearrangement links TRBV9 to TRBJ2-2; TCRdb's D call, TRBD2, is unchecked because there is no DNA. Per germline, CDR1 SGDLS and CDR2 YYNGEE. The CDR3 runs 17 residues. CDR3 sequence: CASSNDYSAGLSGELFF. The full variable domain, in which reference TRBV9 and TRBJ2-2 provide the parts outside the CDR3, is DSGVTQTPKHLITATGQRVTLRCSPRSGDLSVYWYQQSLDQGLQFLIQYYNGEERAKGNILERFSAQQFPDLHSELNLSSLELGDSALYFCASSNDYSAGLSGELFFGEGSRLTVL.

The rearrangement links TRBV20-1 to TRBJ2-7; TCRdb calls TRBD1, which cannot be checked without DNA. The V gene's germline CDR1 is DFQATT and CDR2 SNEGSKA (reference sequence). The CDR3 is 15 residues long. CDR3 region: CSASAQGARAYEQYF.

CDR3 region: CASSEEKRGDRTEAFF. The chain couples TRBV6-1 to TRBJ1-1; the TCRdb call, TRBD1, lacks DNA for checking. The CDR3 is 16 residues long. Germline CDR1 MNHNS, CDR2 SASEGT.

The chain is built from TRBV12-3 or TRBV12-4 and TRBJ1-4; the D call from TCRdb, TRBD1, cannot be confirmed without DNA. CDR3 length equals 14 residues. CDR3: CASSSSGGAGKPFF.

The V call is TRBV12-3 or TRBV12-4, the J call TRBJ2-5; TCRdb's assignment of TRBD1 cannot be checked, as there is no DNA. The CDR3 loop spans 15 amino acids. This CDR3 is CASSRQGGRQETQYF.

The V call is TRBV5-1, the J call TRBJ1-3; the D call of TRBD1 rests on TCRdb alone, since no DNA is present to check it. The CDR3 is made up of 16 amino acids. Germline CDR1 is SGHRS and CDR2 is YFSETQ. CDR3 residues: CASSLALNRDGNTIYF.

The chain is built from TRBV5-4 and TRBJ2-7; checking the TCRdb D call of TRBD1 is not possible without DNA. Germline values: CDR1 SGHNT, CDR2 YYREEE (reference sequence). The CDR3 sequence is 15 residues long. The CDR3 is CASTPGLGKTYEQYF.

The chain links TRBV12-3 or TRBV12-4 to TRBJ2-7; TCRdb names TRBD2, which stays unverified in the absence of DNA. CDR3 length equals 15 residues. This CDR3 is CASSLTLAGSYEQYF.